This T cell receptor (beta chain) was captured by sequencing in a study of blood T cell repertoires in COVID-19 (dated by TCRdb to 2020 to 2021). The study in broad terms: Samples covering the acute and convalescent phases of COVID-19 were provided by collaborators in the United States, Italy and Spain. The material from the prospective study consisted of cDNA or gDNA derived from T cells, B-cell-depleted T cells, or PBMCs. Subjects who had been exposed to COVID-19, were actively infected with it, or had recovered from it provided the deeply sampled blood TCRbeta repertoires that made up the dataset. The repertoires were released in a freely available public database meant as a resource for research on the immune response to SARS-CoV-2. Samples came from the ongoing ImmuneRACE study (first 160 participants) plus 1,254 subjects from 6 global collaborators. A de-identified subject ID, COVID-19 status, age in years and sex were almost always included in the sample metadata. Where available, HLA class I and class II types were obtained from metadata supplied by the sample provider rather than from assay-based typing. Study-wide findings and limitations: How much clinical and demographic metadata was included differed by source and by participant, and the metadata was provided uncurated.

As for this clone: Its antigen target is currently unknown. Per-base quality was not reported, and no clone a single base away is much larger than it.

TCRbeta CDR3 regions were amplified from genomic DNA using the immunoSEQ Assay, a bias-controlled multiplex PCR. As for the original processing: The number of nucleated cells in each sample was estimated from the amplification of reference gene primers within the assay. To quantify the absolute abundance of each unique TCRbeta CDR3 rearrangement, sequence reads were collapsed and filtered. For each sample, productive Simpson clonality was calculated as the square root of Simpson's diversity index over productive rearrangements. TCRdb limited this immuneACCESS table to in-frame rearrangements with V and J called. A share of clones is missing; checked studies link under half to unresolved V genes, and the rest is unexplained. V, J and clone size reflect that table, while D and trimming were determined from the DNA. The sample table lists about 230,000 clones, around 88% of them with a count of one. 2% to 2.5% of the sample goes to the ten largest clones.

Participants in the prospective study were enrolled through a virtual design, were aged about 18 to 89 years, and lived in under 25 United States geographic areas. Cohort assignment in the prospective study relied on participant-reported clinical history from a screening survey and a study questionnaire. Mobile phlebotomists in the prospective study collected whole blood, serum and a nasopharyngeal or oropharyngeal swab from every participant. Additional blood draws and questionnaires over an approximately 2-month period could optionally be provided by prospective study participants. Prospective study blood samples were shipped either frozen or at room temperature before DNA extraction. The CDR3 contains 17 residues, cysteine and phenylalanine counted. Just the 51-base CDR3 DNA is kept, in frame starting at base 1. The CDR1 and CDR2 encoded by the germline V gene are SGHVS and FQNEAQ. V lost 1 base and J lost 4 bases, and the count of bases not matched to a germline gene is 7.

Sequenced material: PBMCs or T cells enriched from blood (not recorded which). The chain was built from TRBV7-8 and TRBJ2-3, with 11 middle bases fitting TRBD2. The sequence came from a woman between 40 and 50 years old with acute COVID-19. Here the CDR3 is given as CASSLVIAGGRADTQYF. At the DNA level, the sequence is TGTGCCAGCAGCTTAGTAATAGCGGGGGGGCGCGCAGATACGCAGTATTTT.